These 8 T cell receptor beta chains share one sample of origin, sequenced in a study of response to subunit inactivated influenza vaccine. MiXCR, applied by TCRdb to the RT-PCR reads, yields one record per CDR3 protein. This sample has about 530,000 distinct CDR3 sequences, with approximately 12% found just once. Sequencing used PBMCs from blood, obtained on the day of vaccination. The receptors originated from a middle-aged man who received an inactivated influenza vaccine.

This clonotype was observed a handful of times. V gene TRBV11-1 combines with J gene TRBJ2-1, with 9 nucleotides matching TRBD1. CDR3 length: 19 amino acids. J gave up 2 bases and V 0 bases, and 11 bases lay outside the gene matches. Germline V gives CDR1 SGHAT, CDR2 FQDESV (reference sequence). In nucleotides, the CDR3 is TGTGCCAGCAGCTTAGCGGGGCGGTGGGGACAGGGTGCCTACAATGAGCAGTTCTTC. Amino acid sequence: CASSLAGRWGQGAYNEQFF.

The rearrangement links TRBV28 to TRBJ2-3; TRBD1 agrees at 8 bases. Germline assignment: CDR1 MDHEN and CDR2 SYDVKM. The CDR3 totals 16 residues. V shed 8 bases, J shed 2 bases, and the junction held 12 bases outside the gene matches. CDR3 sequence reads: CASSMRAGGLTDTQYF. DNA for the CDR3: TGTGCCAGCTCGATGAGGGCAGGGGGCCTCACAGATACGCAGTATTTT.

The rearrangement uses TRBV20-1 and TRBJ2-7; 9 bases are shared with TRBD2. Germline loops: CDR1 DFQATT, CDR2 SNEGSKA (reference sequence). This CDR3 comprises 14 residues. After removal of 4 bases from V and 7 bases from J, the junction contained 11 bases not matched to a gene. The CDR3 bases are TGCAGTGCTAAGTTAGCGGGAGTGTTGGGGGAGCAGTACTTC. Protein sequence: CSAKLAGVLGEQYF.

The J gene is TRBJ2-5, the V gene TRBV5-1, with 10 bases identical to TRBD1. Germline trimming cut 0 bases from V and 5 bases from J; bases unmatched to any gene: 7. This CDR3 is built from 16 residues. In germline, CDR1 is SGHRS, CDR2 YFSETQ. CDR3 sequence reads: CASSLADRGRGETQYF. CDR3 in DNA: TGCGCCAGCAGCTTGGCTGACAGGGGGCGAGGGGAGACCCAGTACTTC.

This clonotype was counted between two and nine times. V gene TRBV4-3 combines with J gene TRBJ2-1, with D possibly matching TRBD2 (6 bases). Germline CDR1 and CDR2: LGHNA and YSLEER. V lost 0 bases to trimming and J lost 5 bases, with 11 bases between them. The CDR3 contains 15 residues. The CDR3: CASSQDRTTHNEQFF. CDR3 in DNA: TGCGCCAGCAGCCAAGATCGGACTACCCACAATGAGCAGTTCTTC.

This clonotype was detected a few times. This chain links TRBV3-1 with TRBJ2-1; D is unresolved. The CDR3 contains 16 residues. Germline CDR1 and CDR2: LGHDT and YNNKEL (reference sequence). Trimming left V 0 bases short and J 7 bases short, with 16 bases between. CDR3 sequence: CASSQEVGILGNEQFF. The DNA of the CDR3 is TGTGCCAGCAGCCAAGAAGTAGGAATTCTGGGGAATGAGCAGTTCTTC.

In its sample, this clonotype was seen many times. The rearrangement joins TRBV29-1 to TRBJ2-2; no clear D. There are 13 residues in the CDR3. Germline lookup yields CDR1 SQVTM and CDR2 ANQGSEA. The CDR3 region is CGVRARNTGELFF. CDR3 DNA: TGCGGGGTTAGGGCCAGGAACACCGGGGAGCTGTTTTTT.

At least ten counts were recorded for this clonotype. The chain joins TRBV12-3 or TRBV12-4 to TRBJ1-6; 9 nucleotides align to TRBD1. Losses at the gene ends were 1 base for V and 5 bases for J; bases not matched to a gene: 6. The CDR3 totals 17 residues. The chain's CDR3 is CASSLVWDRVNNSPLHF. CDR3 DNA sequence: TGTGCCAGCAGTTTAGTATGGGACAGGGTGAATAATTCACCCCTCCACTTT.